The 20 T cell receptor beta chains presented below share a single source sample, sequenced in a study of human T cells and chemical hapten exposure. Documented time point: patch test 3, about 24 weeks after DPC sensitization. Treatment here: therapeutic diphenylcyclopropenone sensitization with weekly scalp DPC. TCRdb used MiXCR to reprocess the RACE reads, holding one entry per CDR3 protein. Seen here are under 200,000 distinct CDR3 sequences, roughly 25% observed once, and the top ten hold roughly 2.2%. Sequencing was performed on whole blood, taken in connection with sensitization to the hapten diphenylcyclopropenone (DPC). The receptors shown here come from a woman younger than 35 with alopecia areata. Some clones in this sample may be carry-over from other donors' samples.

This clonotype has ten or more counts. This chain uses TRBV10-3 with TRBJ1-1; D is undetermined. V was shortened by 2 bases and J by 4 bases, with 11 bases between the two germline ends. Germline CDR1 is ENHRY and CDR2 is SYGVKD. The CDR3 loop spans 14 amino acids. The CDR3 DNA follows: TGTGCCATCAGTGAGGGAGGAGGGTTCACTGAAGCTTTCTTT. Its protein is CAISEGGGFTEAFF.

This CDR3 reads CAWRGGPYTGELFF. The CDR3, as DNA: TGTGCCTGGAGGGGGGGGCCTTACACCGGGGAGCTGTTTTTT. The chain combines TRBV30 with TRBJ2-2; the D gene is possibly TRBD2 (7 bases). Germline CDR1 is GTSNPN and CDR2 is SVGIG (reference sequence). V gave up 3 bases and J gave up 3 bases, with 11 bases separating them. The CDR3 contains 14 residues.

The V call is TRBV4-1, the J call TRBJ1-5; D not resolved. The CDR3 totals 15 residues. Germline lookup yields CDR1 MGHRA and CDR2 YSYEKL. Trimming removed 4 bases at V and 0 bases at J, with 10 bases between. CDR3 residues: CASSLSDTSNQPQHF. DNA for the CDR3: TGCGCCAGCAGCCTTTCCGACACTAGCAATCAGCCCCAGCATTTT.

The chain has TRBV27 and TRBJ1-2, with D possibly matching TRBD1 (5 bases). CDR3 length: 14 residues. The germline CDR1 and CDR2 sequences are MNHEY and SMNVEV (reference sequence). The V end lost 5 bases, the J end lost 3 bases, and 13 bases lay between the germline ends. CDR3 bases: TGTGCCAGCAGTCCCTGGGACCCTGACTATGGCTACACCTTC. Translation: CASSPWDPDYGYTF.

A few counts support this clonotype. V and J are TRBV15 and TRBJ2-1, with a tentative D call TRBD2 (6 bases). Trimming left V 5 bases short and J 10 bases short, with 12 bases between. This CDR3 has 12 residues. CDR1 LNHNV and CDR2 YYDKDF come from the germline V gene (reference sequence). The chain's CDR3 is CATSRESREQFF. CDR3 DNA: TGTGCCACCAGCCGGGAGAGCCGGGAGCAGTTCTTC.

The chain couples TRBV2 to TRBJ2-1; D is tentatively TRBD1 or TRBD2 (5 bases each). V was clipped by 6 bases and J by 3 bases, with 15 bases between them. Looked up from germline, CDR1 is SNHLY and CDR2 is FYNNEI. The CDR3 totals 15 residues. CDR3 sequence (DNA): TGTGCCAGCAGGGGACCCAAGGTCCTCTACAATGAGCAGTTCTTC. This sequence encodes CASRGPKVLYNEQFF.

This clonotype was picked up a small number of times. This rearrangement joins TRBV27 to TRBJ2-7; D remains unclear. Germline V lookup: CDR1 MNHEY, CDR2 SMNVEV (reference sequence). V was shortened by 2 bases and J by 4 bases, with 12 bases between the two germline ends. The CDR3 spans 14 residues. The CDR3 loop is CASSLGRPPYEQYF. CDR3 in DNA: TGTGCCAGCAGTTTAGGGCGGCCCCCATACGAGCAGTACTTC.

V and J are TRBV20-1 and TRBJ2-7; maybe TRBD1 (6 bases). Trimming removed 6 bases at V and 6 bases at J, with 12 bases between. The CDR3 consists of 11 residues. The germline V gene has CDR1 DFQATT and CDR2 SNEGSKA (reference sequence). The CDR3 bases are TGCAGTGCCAGGGGAGATGGCGAGCAGTACTTC. Translation: CSARGDGEQYF.

V usage is TRBV12-3 or TRBV12-4 and J usage is TRBJ2-1, with 10 bases that match TRBD1. This CDR3 has 15 amino acids. V was clipped by 5 bases and J by 6 bases; unmatched bases: 7. CDR3 region: CASSPPGTGVNEQFF. The CDR3 DNA sequence: TGTGCCAGCAGTCCGCCCGGGACAGGGGTCAATGAGCAGTTCTTC.

The chain recombines TRBV4-3 with TRBJ1-1; TRBD1 is a possible D gene (6 bases). The germline V gene encodes CDR1 LGHNA and CDR2 YSLEER. Trimming left V 3 bases short and J 2 bases short, with 19 bases between. The CDR3 has 17 amino acids. The CDR3 DNA reads as TGCGCCAGCAGCCACCTAACAGGGAAAATCGGAAACACTGAAGCTTTCTTT. This sequence encodes CASSHLTGKIGNTEAFF.

The V and J genes are TRBV6-2 or TRBV6-3 and TRBJ2-3; 9 nucleotides agree with TRBD1. V lost 6 bases, J lost 1 base, and 11 bases stayed unmatched. This CDR3 is 17 amino acids long. Germline V gene sequence: CDR1 MNHEY, CDR2 SVGEGT. The CDR3: CASRYGAWDRGTDTQYF. The DNA for the CDR3 is TGTGCCAGCAGATACGGGGCCTGGGACAGGGGCACAGATACGCAGTATTTT.

This clonotype was observed at least ten times. The genes are TRBV29-1 and TRBJ2-3; D might be TRBD2 (5 bases). The V gene's germline CDR1 is SQVTM and CDR2 ANQGSEA. The CDR3 is 15 amino acids. Between the trimmed V and J ends, which lost 0 bases and 3 bases, there was a span of 13 bases. CDR3 DNA: TGCAGCGTTGAAGATTGGAGCGGAAAAACAGATACGCAGTATTTT. Its translation is CSVEDWSGKTDTQYF.

The chain uses TRBV20-1 and TRBJ2-7; D remains ambiguous. Germline-derived CDR1 and CDR2 are DFQATT and SNEGSKA (reference sequence). The length of the CDR3 is 14 residues. The V end lost 6 bases, the J end lost 4 bases, and 19 bases lay between the germline ends. CDR3 nucleotides: TGCAGTGCGCCCCTCCGGTTTGGCAAGTACGAGCAGTACTTC. Amino acids: CSAPLRFGKYEQYF.

The chain recombines TRBV4-1 with TRBJ1-2; a weak D match, TRBD1 (6 bases). This CDR3 spans 15 amino acids. Germline loops: CDR1 MGHRA, CDR2 YSYEKL. V was pared by 4 bases and J by 1 base, with 13 bases between. The CDR3 sequence: CASSRGGGVNYGYTF. CDR3 DNA: TGCGCCAGCAGCCGAGGAGGGGGAGTTAACTATGGCTACACCTTC.

The chain links TRBV7-2 to TRBJ1-5; D might be TRBD1 (5 bases). The CDR3 consists of 14 residues. Germline V CDR1 and CDR2: SGHTA, FQGNSA. V was shortened by 2 bases and J by 5 bases, with 10 bases between the two germline ends. CDR3: CASSLRDLHQPQHF. The CDR3 DNA follows: TGTGCCAGCAGCTTACGGGACCTACATCAGCCCCAGCATTTT.

The chain is built from TRBV29-1 and TRBJ1-2, with D unresolved. This CDR3 has 10 amino acids. Germline lookup yields CDR1 SQVTM and CDR2 ANQGSEA. V was clipped by 3 bases and J by 4 bases, with 3 bases between them. In DNA, the CDR3 is TGCAGCGTTGACAGCTATGGCTACACCTTC. Amino acid sequence: CSVDSYGYTF.

The chain is built from TRBV5-6 and TRBJ1-1, with a possible D match to TRBD1 (5 bases). CDR3 size: 14 residues. V was pared by 4 bases and J by 0 bases, with 10 bases between. Per the germline V gene, CDR1 is SGHDT and CDR2 is YYEEEE. The CDR3 nucleotides read TGTGCCAGCAGCCCCCGGGACGTGAACACTGAAGCTTTCTTT. It translates to CASSPRDVNTEAFF.

This clonotype has only a few counts. The chain couples TRBV7-8 to TRBJ2-2, with 9 bases fitting TRBD2. Germline V gene sequence: CDR1 SGHVS, CDR2 FQNEAQ. V was pared by 2 bases and J by 4 bases, with 2 bases of the junction left unmatched. This CDR3 is 15 amino acids long. As DNA, the CDR3 is TGTGCCAGCAGCTTATCTAGCGGGACCACCGGGGAGCTGTTTTTT. Amino acids: CASSLSSGTTGELFF.

The chain joins TRBV7-2 to TRBJ2-3; 8 nucleotides align to TRBD1. The CDR3 spans 15 residues. Germline V gene lookup returns CDR1 SGHTA and CDR2 FQGNSA. V trimming: 1 base; J trimming: 3 bases; junction bases outside the gene matches: 3. The CDR3 sequence is CASSLGDRSTDTQYF. The CDR3 nucleotides are TGTGCCAGCAGCTTAGGGGACAGGTCGACAGATACGCAGTATTTT. The entire variable domain, with the rest obtained from reference TRBV7-2 and TRBJ2-3, is as follows: GAGVSQSPSNKVTEKGKDVELRCDPISGHTALYWYRQSLGQGLEFLIYFQGNSAPDKSGLPSDRFSAERTGGSVSTLTIQRTQQEDSAVYLCASSLGDRSTDTQYFGPGTRLTVL.

The chain links TRBV4-1 to TRBJ2-7, with unresolved D. The CDR3 is made up of 14 amino acids. From germline, CDR1 is MGHRA and CDR2 YSYEKL. V lost 1 base and J lost 7, with 14 bases in between. CDR3 sequence (DNA): TGCGCCAGCAGCCAAGTTAGTCATTCGAGGGAGCAGTACTTC. Its protein product is CASSQVSHSREQYF.